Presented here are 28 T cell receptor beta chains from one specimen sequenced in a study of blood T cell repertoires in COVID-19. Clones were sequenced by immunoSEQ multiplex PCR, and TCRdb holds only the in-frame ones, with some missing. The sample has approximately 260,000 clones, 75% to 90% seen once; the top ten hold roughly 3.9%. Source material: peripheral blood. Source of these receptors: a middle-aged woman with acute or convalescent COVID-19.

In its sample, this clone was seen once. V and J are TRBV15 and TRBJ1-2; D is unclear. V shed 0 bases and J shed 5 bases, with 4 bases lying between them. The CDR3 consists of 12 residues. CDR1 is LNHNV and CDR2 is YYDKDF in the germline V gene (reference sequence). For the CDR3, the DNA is TGTGCCACCAGCAGAGATCGGTATGGCTACACCTTC. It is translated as CATSRDRYGYTF.

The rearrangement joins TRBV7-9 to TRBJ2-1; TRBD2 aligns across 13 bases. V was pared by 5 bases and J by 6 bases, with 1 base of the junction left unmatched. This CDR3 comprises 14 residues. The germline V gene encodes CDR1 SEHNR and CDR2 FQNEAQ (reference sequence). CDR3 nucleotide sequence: TGTGCCAGCAGCACTAGCGGGGGGGCCAATGAGCAGTTCTTC. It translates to CASSTSGGANEQFF.

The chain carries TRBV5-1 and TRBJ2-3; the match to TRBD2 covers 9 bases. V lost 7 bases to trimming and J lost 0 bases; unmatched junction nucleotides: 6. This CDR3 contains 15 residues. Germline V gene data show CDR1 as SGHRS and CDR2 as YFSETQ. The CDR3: CASRERGASTDTQYF. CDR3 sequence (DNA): TGCGCCAGCCGGGAGCGGGGGGCTAGCACAGATACGCAGTATTTT.

This CDR3 reads CSVCFPPRRAGNEQFF. CDR3 coding DNA: TGCAGCGTTTGTTTTCCACCTCGCCGTGCAGGGAATGAGCAGTTCTTC. The chain is built from TRBV29-1 and TRBJ2-1; a weak D match, TRBD1 (5 bases). In germline, CDR1 is SQVTM, CDR2 ANQGSEA. The CDR3 contains 16 residues. The V and J ends lost 5 bases and 7 bases respectively, with 24 bases between them.

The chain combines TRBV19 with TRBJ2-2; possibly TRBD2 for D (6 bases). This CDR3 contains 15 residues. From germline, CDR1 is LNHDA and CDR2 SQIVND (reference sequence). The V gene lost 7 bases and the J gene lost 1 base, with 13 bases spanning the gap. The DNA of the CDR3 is TGTGCCAGTAACCTCGGCGGGGAGAACACCGGGGAGCTGTTTTTT. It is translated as CASNLGGENTGELFF.

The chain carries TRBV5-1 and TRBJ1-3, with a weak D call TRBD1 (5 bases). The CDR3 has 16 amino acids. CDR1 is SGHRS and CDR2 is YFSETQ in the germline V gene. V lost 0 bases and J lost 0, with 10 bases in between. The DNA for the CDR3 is TGCGCCAGCAGCTTGGCCTGGGGGGGCTCTGGAAACACCATATATTTT. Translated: CASSLAWGGSGNTIYF.

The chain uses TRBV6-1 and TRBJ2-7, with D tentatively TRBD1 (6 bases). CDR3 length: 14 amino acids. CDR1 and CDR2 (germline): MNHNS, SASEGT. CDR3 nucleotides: TGTGCCAGCAGTGATTACAGGGTAGCCTACGAGCAGCACGTC. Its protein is CASSDYRVAYEQHV.

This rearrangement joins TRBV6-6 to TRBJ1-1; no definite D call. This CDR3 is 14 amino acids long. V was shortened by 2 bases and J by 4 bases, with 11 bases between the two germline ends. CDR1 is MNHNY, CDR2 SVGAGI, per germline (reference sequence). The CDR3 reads CASSYDRGLTEAFF. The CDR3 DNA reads TGTGCCAGCAGTTACGATCGGGGTCTCACTGAAGCTTTCTTT.

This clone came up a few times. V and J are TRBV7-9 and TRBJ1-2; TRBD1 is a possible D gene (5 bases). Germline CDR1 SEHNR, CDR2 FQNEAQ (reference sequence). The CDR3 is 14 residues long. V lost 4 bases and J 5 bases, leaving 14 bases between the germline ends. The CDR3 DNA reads TGTGCCAGCAGCTCTTTGCTGACAGAGTATGGCTACACCTTC. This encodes CASSSLLTEYGYTF.

The CDR3 loop reads CASSTSRESAAFF. CDR3 DNA sequence: TGTGCCAGCAGCACTTCGAGGGAGTCCGCAGCTTTCTTT. The chain employs TRBV7-9 and TRBJ1-1; D uncertain. The CDR3 totals 13 residues. The V end lost 5 bases, the J end lost 10 bases, and 17 bases lay between the germline ends. Per germline, CDR1 SEHNR and CDR2 FQNEAQ (reference sequence).

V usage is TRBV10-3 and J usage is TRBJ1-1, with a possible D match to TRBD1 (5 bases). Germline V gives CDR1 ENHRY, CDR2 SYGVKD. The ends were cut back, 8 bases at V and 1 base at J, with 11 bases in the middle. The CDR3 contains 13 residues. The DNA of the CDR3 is TGTGCCATCGTGGGGCCCGAGAACACTGAAGCTTTCTTT. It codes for CAIVGPENTEAFF.

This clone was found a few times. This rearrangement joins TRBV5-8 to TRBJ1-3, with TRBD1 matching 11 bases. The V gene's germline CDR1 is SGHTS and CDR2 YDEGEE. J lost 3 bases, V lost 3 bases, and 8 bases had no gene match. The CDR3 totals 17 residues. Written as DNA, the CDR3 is TGTGCCAGCAGCTCCCATAGGACAGGGGGCTTTGGAAACACCATATATTTT. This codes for CASSSHRTGGFGNTIYF.

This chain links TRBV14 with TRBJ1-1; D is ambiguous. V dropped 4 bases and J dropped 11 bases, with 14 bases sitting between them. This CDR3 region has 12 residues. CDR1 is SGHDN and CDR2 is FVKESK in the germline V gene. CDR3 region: CASSLVGEKAFF. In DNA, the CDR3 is TGTGCCAGCAGCCTAGTGGGAGAGAAGGCTTTCTTT.

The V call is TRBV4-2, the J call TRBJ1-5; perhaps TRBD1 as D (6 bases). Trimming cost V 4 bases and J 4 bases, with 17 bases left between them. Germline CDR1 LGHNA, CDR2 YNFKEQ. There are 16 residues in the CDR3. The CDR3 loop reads CASSPATGLANQPQHF. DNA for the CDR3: TGTGCCAGCAGCCCAGCGACAGGTCTTGCAAATCAGCCCCAGCATTTT.

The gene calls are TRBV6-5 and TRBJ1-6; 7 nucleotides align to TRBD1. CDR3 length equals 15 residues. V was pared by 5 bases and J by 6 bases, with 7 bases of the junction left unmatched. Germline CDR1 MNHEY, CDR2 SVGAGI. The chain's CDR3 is CASSRGAGGNSPLHF. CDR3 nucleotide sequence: TGTGCCAGCAGTCGCGGCGCAGGGGGTAATTCACCCCTCCACTTT.

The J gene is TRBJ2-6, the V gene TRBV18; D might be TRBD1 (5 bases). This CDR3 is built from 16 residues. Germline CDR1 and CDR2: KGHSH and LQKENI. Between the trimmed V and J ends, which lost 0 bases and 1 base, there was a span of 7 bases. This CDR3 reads CASSPPPGSGANVLTF. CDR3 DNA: TGTGCCAGCTCACCACCCCCAGGGTCTGGGGCCAACGTCCTGACTTTC. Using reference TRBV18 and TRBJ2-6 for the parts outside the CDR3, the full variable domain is NAGVMQNPRHLVRRRGQEARLRCSPMKGHSHVYWYRQLPEEGLKFMVYLQKENIIDESGMPKERFSAEFPKEGPSILRIQQVVRGDSAAYFCASSPPPGSGANVLTFGAGSRLTVL.

CDR3 in amino acids: CASSEYGGAGELFF. In nucleotides, the CDR3 is TGTGCCAGCAGTGAATATGGGGGGGCCGGGGAGCTGTTTTTT. The chain uses TRBV25-1 and TRBJ2-2; TRBD2 matches 7 bases. The germline gives CDR1 MGHDK, CDR2 SYGVNS. V was clipped by 0 bases and J by 6 bases; unmatched bases: 1. The CDR3 is made up of 14 amino acids.

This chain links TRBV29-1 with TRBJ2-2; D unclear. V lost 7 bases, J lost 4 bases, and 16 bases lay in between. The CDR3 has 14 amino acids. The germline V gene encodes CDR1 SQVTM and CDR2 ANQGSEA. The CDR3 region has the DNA TGCAGCGGCCTCAGCTGGGCTGGCACCGGGGAGCTGTTTTTT. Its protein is CSGLSWAGTGELFF.

CDR3 in amino acids: CASSLLTRGPEAFF. The CDR3 bases are TGTGCCAGCAGCCTGTTGACGAGGGGGCCTGAAGCTTTCTTT. This rearrangement joins TRBV5-8 to TRBJ1-1, with TRBD1 matching 7 bases. Trimming took 4 bases from V and 6 from J; bases not matched to a gene: 9. CDR3 length: 14 amino acids. Per germline, CDR1 SGHTS and CDR2 YDEGEE.

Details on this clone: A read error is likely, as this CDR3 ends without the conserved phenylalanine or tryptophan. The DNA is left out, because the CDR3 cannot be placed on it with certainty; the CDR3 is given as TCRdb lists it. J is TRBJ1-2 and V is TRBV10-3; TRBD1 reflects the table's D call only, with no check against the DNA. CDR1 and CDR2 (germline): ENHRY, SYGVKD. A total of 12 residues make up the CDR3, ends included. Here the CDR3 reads CAISEGDRVLAV.

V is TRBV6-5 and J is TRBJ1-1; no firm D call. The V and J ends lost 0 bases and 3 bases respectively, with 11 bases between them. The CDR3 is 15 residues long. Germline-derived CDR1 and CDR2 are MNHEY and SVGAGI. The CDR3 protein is CASSYSIGPDTEAFF. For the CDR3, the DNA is TGTGCCAGCAGTTACTCGATTGGGCCGGACACTGAAGCTTTCTTT.

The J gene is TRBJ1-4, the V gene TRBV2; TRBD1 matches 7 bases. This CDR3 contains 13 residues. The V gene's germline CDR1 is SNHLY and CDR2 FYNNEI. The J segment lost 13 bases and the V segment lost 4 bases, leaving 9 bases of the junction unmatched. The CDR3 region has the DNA TGTGCCAGCAGTGGAACAGGGGCTGCCAGACTGTTTTTT. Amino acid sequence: CASSGTGAARLFF.

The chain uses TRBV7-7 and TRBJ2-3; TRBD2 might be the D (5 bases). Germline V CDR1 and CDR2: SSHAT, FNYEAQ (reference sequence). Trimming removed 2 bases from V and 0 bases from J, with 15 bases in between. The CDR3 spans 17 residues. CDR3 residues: CASSLSQARGSTDTQYF. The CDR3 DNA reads TGTGCCAGCAGCTTATCTCAGGCGAGAGGGAGCACAGATACGCAGTATTTT.

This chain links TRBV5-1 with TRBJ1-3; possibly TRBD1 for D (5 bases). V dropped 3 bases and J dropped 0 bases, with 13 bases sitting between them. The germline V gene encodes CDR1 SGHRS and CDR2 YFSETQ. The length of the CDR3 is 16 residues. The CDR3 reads CASSSTTGFSGNTIYF. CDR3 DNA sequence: TGCGCCAGCAGCTCCACCACAGGATTCTCTGGAAACACCATATATTTT.

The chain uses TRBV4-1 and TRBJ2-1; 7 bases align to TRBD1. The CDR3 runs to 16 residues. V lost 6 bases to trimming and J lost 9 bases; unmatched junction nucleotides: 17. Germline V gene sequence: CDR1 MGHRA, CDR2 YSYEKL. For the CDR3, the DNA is TGCGCCAGCAGAGGCCCCGGGACGGACAGGCTCGCTGAGCAGTTCTTC. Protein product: CASRGPGTDRLAEQFF.

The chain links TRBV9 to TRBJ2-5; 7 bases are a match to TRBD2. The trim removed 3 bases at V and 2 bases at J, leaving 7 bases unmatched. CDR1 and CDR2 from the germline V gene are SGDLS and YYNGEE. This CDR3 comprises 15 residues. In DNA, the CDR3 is TGTGCCAGCAGCGAGGGGACTAACAGTCAAGAGACCCAGTACTTC. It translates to CASSEGTNSQETQYF.

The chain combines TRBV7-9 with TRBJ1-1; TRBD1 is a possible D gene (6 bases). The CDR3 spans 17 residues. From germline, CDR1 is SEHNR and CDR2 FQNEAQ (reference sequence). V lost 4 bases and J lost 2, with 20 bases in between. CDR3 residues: CASSSYLDRRLNTEAFF. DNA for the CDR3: TGTGCCAGCAGCTCTTATCTCGACAGGAGGCTTAACACTGAAGCTTTCTTT.

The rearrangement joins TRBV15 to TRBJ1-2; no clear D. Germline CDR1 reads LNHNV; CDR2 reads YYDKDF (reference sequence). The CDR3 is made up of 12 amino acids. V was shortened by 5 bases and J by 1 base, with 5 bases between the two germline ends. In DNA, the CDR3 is TGTGCCACCAGCGCCAGTAACTATGGCTACACCTTC. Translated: CATSASNYGYTF.